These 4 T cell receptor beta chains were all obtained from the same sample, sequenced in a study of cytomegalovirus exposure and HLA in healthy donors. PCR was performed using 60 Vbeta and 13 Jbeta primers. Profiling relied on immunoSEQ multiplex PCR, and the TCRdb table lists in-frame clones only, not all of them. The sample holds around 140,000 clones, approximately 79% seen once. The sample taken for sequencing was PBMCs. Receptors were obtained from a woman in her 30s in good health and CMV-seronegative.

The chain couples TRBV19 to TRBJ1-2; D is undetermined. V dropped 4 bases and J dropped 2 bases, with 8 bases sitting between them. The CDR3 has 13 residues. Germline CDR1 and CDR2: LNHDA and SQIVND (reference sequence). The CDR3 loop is CASSSGTNYGYTF. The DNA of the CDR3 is TGTGCCAGTAGTAGCGGCACCAACTATGGCTACACCTTC.

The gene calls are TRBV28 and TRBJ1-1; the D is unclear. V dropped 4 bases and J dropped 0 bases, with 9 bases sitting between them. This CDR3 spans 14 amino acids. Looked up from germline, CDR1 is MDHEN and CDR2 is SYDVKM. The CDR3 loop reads CASSYHSMNTEAFF. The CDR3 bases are TGTGCCAGCAGTTATCACAGCATGAACACTGAAGCTTTCTTT.

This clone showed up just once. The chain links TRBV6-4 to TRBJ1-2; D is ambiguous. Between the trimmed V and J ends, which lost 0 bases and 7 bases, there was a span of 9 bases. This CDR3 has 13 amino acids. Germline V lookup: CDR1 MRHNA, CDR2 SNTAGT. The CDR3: CASSDSNISGYTF. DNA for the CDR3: TGTGCCAGCAGTGACTCGAACATTTCTGGCTACACCTTC.

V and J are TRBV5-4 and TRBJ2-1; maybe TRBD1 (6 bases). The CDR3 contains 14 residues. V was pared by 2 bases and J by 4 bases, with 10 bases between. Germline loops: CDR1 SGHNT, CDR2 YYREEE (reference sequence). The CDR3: CASSLGQGYNEQFF. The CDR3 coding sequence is TGTGCCAGCAGCTTAGGGCAGGGGTACAATGAGCAGTTCTTC.